This paragraph reports one T cell receptor beta chain. No antigen is known for it. Patients selected for sequencing had displayed CD8+CD57+ cell expansion by flow cytometry. This sample was included in a study of CD8+CD57+ T cells in acquired aplastic anemia. Study as a whole: The sorted CD4+ and CD8+ cells yielded an average around 3 ug of DNA.

The study's findings and limits: Overlapping CD8+ CDR3 repertoires of patients and controls contained some 27 shared sequences. CD8+ Simpson's diversity did not differ significantly between patients and controls.

TCR beta VDJ combinations and CDR3 sequences were profiled from genomic DNA. TCRdb passed the reads through MiXCR, listing each CDR3 protein once. The sample records under 200,000 distinct CDR3 sequences, around 48% being singletons. The sample taken for sequencing was sorted CD4+, CD8+, or CD8+CD57+ T cells (not recorded which) from PBMCs. The clonotype was recovered from a human donor with aplastic anemia.

The CDR3 coding sequence is TGCAGCGTTGAAATATGGCGAAACTATGGCTACACCTTC. As protein: CSVEIWRNYGYTF. The V gene is TRBV29-1, the J gene TRBJ1-2; D unresolved. Trimming removed 2 bases from V and 2 bases from J, with 9 bases in between. CDR1 is SQVTM and CDR2 is ANQGSEA in the germline V gene. The CDR3 runs 13 residues.